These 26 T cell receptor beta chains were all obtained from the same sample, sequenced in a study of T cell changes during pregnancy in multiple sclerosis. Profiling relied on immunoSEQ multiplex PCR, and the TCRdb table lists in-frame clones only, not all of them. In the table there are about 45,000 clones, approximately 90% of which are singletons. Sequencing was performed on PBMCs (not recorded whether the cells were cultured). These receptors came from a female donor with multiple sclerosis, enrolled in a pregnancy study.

CDR3 amino acids: CASSQAIGSGELFF. For the CDR3, the DNA is TGCGCCAGCAGCCAAGCTATTGGGTCCGGGGAGCTGTTTTTT. The J gene is TRBJ2-2, the V gene TRBV4-1, with D unresolved. The length of the CDR3 is 14 residues. With 1 base removed from V and 6 bases from J, the gap between germline ends came to 9 bases. Germline values: CDR1 MGHRA, CDR2 YSYEKL.

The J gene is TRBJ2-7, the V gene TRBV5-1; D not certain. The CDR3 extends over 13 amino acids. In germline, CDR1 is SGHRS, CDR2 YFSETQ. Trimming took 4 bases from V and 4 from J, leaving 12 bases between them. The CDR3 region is CASSPRRSYEQYF. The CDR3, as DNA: TGCGCCAGCAGCCCTCGTCGCTCTTACGAGCAGTACTTC.

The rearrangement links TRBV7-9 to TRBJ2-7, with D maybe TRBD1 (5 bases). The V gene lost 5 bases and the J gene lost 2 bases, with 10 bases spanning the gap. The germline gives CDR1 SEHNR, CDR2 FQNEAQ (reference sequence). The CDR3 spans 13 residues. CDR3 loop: CASSPNRTYEQYF. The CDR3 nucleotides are TGTGCCAGCAGCCCCAACAGGACCTACGAGCAGTACTTC.

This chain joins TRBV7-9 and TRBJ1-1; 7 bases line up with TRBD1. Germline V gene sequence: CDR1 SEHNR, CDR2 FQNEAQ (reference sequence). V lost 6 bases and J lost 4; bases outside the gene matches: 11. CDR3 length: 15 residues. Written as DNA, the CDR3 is TGTGCCAGCAGTCACCAGGGGGAAGGGACCACTGAAGCTTTCTTT. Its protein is CASSHQGEGTTEAFF.

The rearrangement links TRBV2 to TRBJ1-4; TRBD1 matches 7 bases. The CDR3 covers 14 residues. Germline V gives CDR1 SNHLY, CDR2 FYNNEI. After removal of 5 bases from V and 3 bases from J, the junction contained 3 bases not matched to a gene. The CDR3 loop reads CASSRQGPNEKLFF. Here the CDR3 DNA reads TGTGCCAGCAGTCGACAGGGACCTAATGAAAAACTGTTTTTT.

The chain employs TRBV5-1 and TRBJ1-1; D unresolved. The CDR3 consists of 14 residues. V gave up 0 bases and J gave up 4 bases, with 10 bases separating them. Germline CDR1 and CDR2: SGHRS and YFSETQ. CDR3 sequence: CASSLDETATEAFF. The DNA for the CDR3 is TGCGCCAGCAGCTTGGATGAAACGGCCACTGAAGCTTTCTTT.

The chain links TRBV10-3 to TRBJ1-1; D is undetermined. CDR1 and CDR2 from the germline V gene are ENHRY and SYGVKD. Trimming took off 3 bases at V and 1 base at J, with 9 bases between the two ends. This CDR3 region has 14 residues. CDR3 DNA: TGTGCCATCAGTGATTGGGGTGAGAACACTGAAGCTTTCTTT. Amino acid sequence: CAISDWGENTEAFF.

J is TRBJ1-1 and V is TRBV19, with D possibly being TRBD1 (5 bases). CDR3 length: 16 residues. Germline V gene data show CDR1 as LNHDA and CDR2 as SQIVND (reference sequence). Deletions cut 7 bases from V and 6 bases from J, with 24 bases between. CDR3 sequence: CASTLGDTLGGAEAFF. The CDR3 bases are TGTGCCAGTACCCTAGGGGATACCTTAGGAGGCGCTGAAGCTTTCTTT.

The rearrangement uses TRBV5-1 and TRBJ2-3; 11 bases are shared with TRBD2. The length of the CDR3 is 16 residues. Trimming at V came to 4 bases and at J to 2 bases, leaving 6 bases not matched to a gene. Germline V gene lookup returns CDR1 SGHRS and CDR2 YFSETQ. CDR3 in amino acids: CASSIGTSGDTDTQYF. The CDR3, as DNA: TGCGCCAGCAGCATAGGGACTAGCGGCGACACAGATACGCAGTATTTT.

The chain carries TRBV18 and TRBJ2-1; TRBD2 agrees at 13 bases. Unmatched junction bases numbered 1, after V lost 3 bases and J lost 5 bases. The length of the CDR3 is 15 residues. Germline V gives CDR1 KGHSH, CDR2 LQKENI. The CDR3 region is CASSPGLAGDNEQFF. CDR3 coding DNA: TGTGCCAGCTCACCCGGACTAGCGGGAGACAATGAGCAGTTCTTC.

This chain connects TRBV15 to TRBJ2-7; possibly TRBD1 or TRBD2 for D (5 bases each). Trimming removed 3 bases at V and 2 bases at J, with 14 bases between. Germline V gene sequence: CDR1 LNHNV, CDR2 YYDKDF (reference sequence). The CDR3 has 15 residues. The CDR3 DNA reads TGTGCCACCAGCAGGGGCAGAGGGACCCCCTACGAGCAGTACTTC. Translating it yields CATSRGRGTPYEQYF.

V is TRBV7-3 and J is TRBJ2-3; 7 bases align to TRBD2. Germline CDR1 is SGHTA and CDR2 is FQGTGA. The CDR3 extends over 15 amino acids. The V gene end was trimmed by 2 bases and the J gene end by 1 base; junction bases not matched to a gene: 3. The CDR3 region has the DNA TGTGCCAGCAGCTTAGCGGGAGTGGGCACAGATACGCAGTATTTT. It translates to CASSLAGVGTDTQYF.

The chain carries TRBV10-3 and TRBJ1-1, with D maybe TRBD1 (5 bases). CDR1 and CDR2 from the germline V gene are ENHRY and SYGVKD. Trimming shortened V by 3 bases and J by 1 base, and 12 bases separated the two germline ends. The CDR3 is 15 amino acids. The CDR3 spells CAISDRTGANTEAFF. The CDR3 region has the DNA TGTGCCATCAGTGACAGGACCGGGGCGAACACTGAAGCTTTCTTT.

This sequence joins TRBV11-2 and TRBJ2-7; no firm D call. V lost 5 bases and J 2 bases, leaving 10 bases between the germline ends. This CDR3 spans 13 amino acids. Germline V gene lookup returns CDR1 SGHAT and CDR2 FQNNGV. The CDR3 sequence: CASSLGRAYEQYF. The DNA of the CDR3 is TGTGCCAGCAGCCTGGGCCGGGCCTACGAGCAGTACTTC.

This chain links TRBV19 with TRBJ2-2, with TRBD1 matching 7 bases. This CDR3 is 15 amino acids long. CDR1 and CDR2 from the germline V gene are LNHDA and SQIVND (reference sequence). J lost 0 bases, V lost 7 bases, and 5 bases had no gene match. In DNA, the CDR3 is TGTGCCAGTATAAAAGGGACAGCGAACACCGGGGAGCTGTTTTTT. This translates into CASIKGTANTGELFF.

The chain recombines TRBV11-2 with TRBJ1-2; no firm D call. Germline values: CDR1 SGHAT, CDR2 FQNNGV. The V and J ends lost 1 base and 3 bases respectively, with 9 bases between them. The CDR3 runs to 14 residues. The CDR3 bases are TGTGCCAGCAGCTTAGTACCGGGGTACTATGGCTACACCTTC. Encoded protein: CASSLVPGYYGYTF.

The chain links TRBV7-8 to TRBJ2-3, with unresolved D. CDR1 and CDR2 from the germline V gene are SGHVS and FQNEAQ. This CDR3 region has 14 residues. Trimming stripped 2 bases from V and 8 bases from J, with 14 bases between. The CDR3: CASSLRLRDTTQYF. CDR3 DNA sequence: TGTGCCAGCAGCTTAAGGCTCCGCGATACTACGCAGTATTTT.

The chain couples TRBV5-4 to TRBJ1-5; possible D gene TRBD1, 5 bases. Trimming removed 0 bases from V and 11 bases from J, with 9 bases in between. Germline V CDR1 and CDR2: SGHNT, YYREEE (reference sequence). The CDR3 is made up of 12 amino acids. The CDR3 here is CASSLERGAQHF. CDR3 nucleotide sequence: TGTGCCAGCAGCTTGGAGAGAGGGGCCCAGCATTTT.

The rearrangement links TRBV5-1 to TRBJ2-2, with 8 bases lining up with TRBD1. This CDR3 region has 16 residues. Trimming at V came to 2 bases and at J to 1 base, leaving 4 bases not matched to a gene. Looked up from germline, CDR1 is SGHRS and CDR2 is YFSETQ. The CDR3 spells CASSLRGTGNTGELFF. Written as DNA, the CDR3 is TGCGCCAGCAGCTTACGCGGGACAGGGAACACCGGGGAGCTGTTTTTT.

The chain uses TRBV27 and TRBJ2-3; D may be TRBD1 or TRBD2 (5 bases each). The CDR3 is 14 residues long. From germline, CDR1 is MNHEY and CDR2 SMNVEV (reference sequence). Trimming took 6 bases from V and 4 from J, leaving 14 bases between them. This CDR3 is CASSPQRGSDTQYF. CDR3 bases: TGTGCCAGCAGCCCACAGAGGGGATCAGATACGCAGTATTTT.

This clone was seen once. CDR3 loop: CASSARYDSPLHF. CDR3 bases: TGCGCCAGCAGTGCTCGGTACGATTCACCCCTCCACTTT. The J gene is TRBJ1-6, the V gene TRBV10-1; D unresolved. CDR1 and CDR2 (germline): WNHNN, SYGVQD (reference sequence). This CDR3 comprises 13 residues. Trimming shortened V by 4 bases and J by 8 bases, and 9 bases separated the two germline ends.

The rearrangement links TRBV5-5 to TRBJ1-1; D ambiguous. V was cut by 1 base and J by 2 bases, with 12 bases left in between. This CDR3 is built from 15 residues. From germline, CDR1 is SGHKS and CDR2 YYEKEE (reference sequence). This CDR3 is CASSLTSRKNTEAFF. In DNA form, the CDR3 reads TGTGCCAGCAGCTTGACGAGCAGAAAAAACACTGAAGCTTTCTTT.

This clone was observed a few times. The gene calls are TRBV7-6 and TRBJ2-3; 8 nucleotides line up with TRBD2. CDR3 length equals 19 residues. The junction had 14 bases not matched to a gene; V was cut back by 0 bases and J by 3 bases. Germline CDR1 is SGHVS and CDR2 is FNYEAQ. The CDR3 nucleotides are TGTGCCAGCAGCTTAGCCGTGACTAGCGCCGCGAAACCGACAGATACGCAGTATTTT. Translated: CASSLAVTSAAKPTDTQYF. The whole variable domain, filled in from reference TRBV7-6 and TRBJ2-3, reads GAGVSQSPRYKVTKRGQDVALRCDPISGHVSLYWYRQALGQGPEFLTYFNYEAQQDKSGLPNDRFSAERPEGSISTLTIQRTEQRDSAMYRCASSLAVTSAAKPTDTQYFGPGTRLTVL.

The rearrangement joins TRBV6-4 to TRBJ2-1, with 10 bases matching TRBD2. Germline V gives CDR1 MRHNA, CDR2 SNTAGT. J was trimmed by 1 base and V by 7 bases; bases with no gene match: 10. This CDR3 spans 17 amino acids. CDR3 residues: CASIGTSEKFSYNEQFF. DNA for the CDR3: TGTGCCAGCATCGGGACTAGCGAGAAATTTTCCTACAATGAGCAGTTCTTC.

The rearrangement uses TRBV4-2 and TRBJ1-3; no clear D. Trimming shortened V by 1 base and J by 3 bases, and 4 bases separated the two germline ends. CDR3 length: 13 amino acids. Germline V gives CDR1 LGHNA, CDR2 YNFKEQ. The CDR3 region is CASSQAGGNTIYF. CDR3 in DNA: TGTGCCAGCAGCCAAGCAGGTGGAAACACCATATATTTT.

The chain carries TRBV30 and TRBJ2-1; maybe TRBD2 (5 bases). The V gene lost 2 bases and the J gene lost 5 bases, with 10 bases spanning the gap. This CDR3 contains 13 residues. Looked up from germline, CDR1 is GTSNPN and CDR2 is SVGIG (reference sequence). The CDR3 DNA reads TGTGCCTGGAGTACCCCGGGGAACAATGAGCAGTTCTTC. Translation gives CAWSTPGNNEQFF. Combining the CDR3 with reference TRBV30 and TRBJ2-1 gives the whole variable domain SQTIHQWPATLVQPVGSPLSLECTVEGTSNPNLYWYRQAAGRGLQLLFYSVGIGQISSEVPQNLSASRPQDRQFILSSKKLLLSDSGFYLCAWSTPGNNEQFFGPGTRLTVL.